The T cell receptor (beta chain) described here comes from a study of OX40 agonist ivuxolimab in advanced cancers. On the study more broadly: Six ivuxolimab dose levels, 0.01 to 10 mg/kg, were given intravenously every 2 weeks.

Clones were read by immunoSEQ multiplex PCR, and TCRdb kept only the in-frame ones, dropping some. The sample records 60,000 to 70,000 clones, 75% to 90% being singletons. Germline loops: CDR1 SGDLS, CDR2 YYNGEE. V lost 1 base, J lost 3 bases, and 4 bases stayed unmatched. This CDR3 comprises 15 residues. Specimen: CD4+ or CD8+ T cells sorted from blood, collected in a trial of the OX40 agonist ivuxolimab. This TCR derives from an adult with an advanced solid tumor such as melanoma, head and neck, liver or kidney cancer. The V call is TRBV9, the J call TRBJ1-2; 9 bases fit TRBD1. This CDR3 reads CASSVPRDRDYGYTF. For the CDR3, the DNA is TGTGCCAGCAGCGTACCACGGGACAGGGACTATGGCTACACCTTC.